The entry that follows covers one T cell receptor beta chain sequence. Antigen unknown. The cDNA for TCR beta came from 5'RACE template switching with UMIs. TCRdb reprocessed the 5' RACE reads and stores each CDR3 protein as one record, lacking DNA. This sample's table has about 170,000 distinct CDR3 sequences. This sample is part of a study of T cells expressing NK-cell markers. Germline V CDR1 and CDR2: SGDLS, YYNGEE. This CDR3 spans 16 amino acids. Findings and caveats of the study: Expanded clones of NKG2C+ T cells had an unclear HCMV specificity.

The source material was blood T cells: a sorted CD56 or NKG2C T cell subset, CD4+ or CD8+ T cells, or bulk PBMC T cells (not recorded which). The TCR originated in a man aged 18-70 years in good health. The chain employs TRBV9 and TRBJ2-1; the D gene TCRdb calls, TRBD2, cannot be checked with no DNA. The CDR3: CASDRLAGGDFNEQFF.